A selection of T cell receptor beta chains follows, all from one sample in a study of T cell repertoires in urothelial bladder cancer. The assay was immunoSEQ multiplex PCR, and TCRdb's table has in-frame clones only and misses some. This table holds about 6,600 clones, around 75% found once. The sample was tumor-infiltrating cells from bladder cancer. These receptors originate from a human donor with urothelial carcinoma. The CDR3 runs from the conserved cysteine through the conserved F or W. D genes are given only for firm matches. The size field is filled for only some rows; it gives once, few, many or a size class.

>TRBD2|TRBV28|TRBJ2-3|-|18
CASSPIWSLAGGPDTQYF
TGTGCCAGCAGTCCTATCTGGTCCCTAGCGGGGGGGCCAGATACGCAGTATTTT
>-|TRBV7-9|TRBJ2-4|-|14
CASSLTGPTIIQYF
TGTGCCAGCAGCTTAACCGGGCCCACGATCATTCAGTACTTC
>-|TRBV6-6|TRBJ1-1|-|15
CASSYPLGFTTEAFF
TGTGCCAGCAGTTACCCCCTAGGGTTTACTACTGAAGCTTTCTTT
>-|TRBV7-2|TRBJ1-3|-|17
CASSLTGAGRRGNTIYF
TGTGCCAGCAGCTTAACCGGAGCAGGGCGGCGTGGAAACACCATATATTTT
>-|TRBV4-1|TRBJ2-1|-|16
CASSQGLSGPYNEQFF
TGCGCCAGCAGCCAAGGGCTCAGTGGTCCCTACAATGAGCAGTTCTTC
>TRBD2|TRBV7-6|TRBJ2-5|once|15
CASSLGKPSGETQYF
TGTGCCAGCAGCTTAGGGAAGCCTAGCGGAGAGACCCAGTACTTC
>-|TRBV28|TRBJ1-2|-|13
CASRQPGLYGHTF
TGTGCCAGCAGGCAACCAGGGTTATATGGCCACACCTTC
>-|TRBV20-1|TRBJ1-2|few|11
CSAMVLDGYTF
TGCAGTGCTATGGTGCTCGATGGCTACACCTTC
>TRBD1|TRBV28|TRBJ1-5|-|19
CASSLRTGKSMGVNQPQHF
TGTGCCAGCAGTTTAAGGACAGGAAAGTCCATGGGGGTCAATCAGCCCCAGCATTTT
>-|TRBV30|TRBJ1-6|-|14
CAWSVRGRRSPLHF
TGTGCCTGGAGTGTAAGGGGTAGGAGGTCACCCCTCCACTTT
>-|TRBV28|TRBJ2-3|-|16
CASSSAGTPSTDTQYF
TGTGCCAGCAGTTCCGCCGGGACACCTAGCACAGATACGCAGTATTTT
>TRBD2|TRBV5-4|TRBJ2-5|-|13
CAGGLAGQETQYF
TGTGCCGGGGGACTAGCGGGGCAAGAGACCCAGTACTTC
>TRBD1|TRBV5-1|TRBJ1-4|-|13
CASRRQGMEKLFF
TGCGCCAGCAGACGACAGGGCATGGAAAAACTGTTTTTT
>TRBD1|TRBV28|TRBJ1-2|-|14
CASNRGGSNYGYTF
TGTGCCAGCAACAGGGGAGGCTCTAACTATGGCTACACCTTC
>-|TRBV2|TRBJ1-1|-|14
CASSEARFNTEAFF
TGTGCCAGCAGTGAAGCGAGGTTCAACACTGAAGCTTTCTTT
>-|TRBV27|TRBJ2-7|-|15
CASSLGLALSYEQYF
TGTGCCAGCAGTTTGGGCCTAGCCTTGTCCTACGAGCAGTACTTC
>TRBD1|TRBV7-9|TRBJ1-6|few|14
CASSRDRVGSPLHF
TGTGCCAGCAGCCGAGACAGGGTGGGGTCACCCCTCCACTTT
>-|TRBV29-1|TRBJ2-3|-|12
CSANRNTDTQYF
TGCAGCGCCAACCGGAACACAGATACGCAGTATTTT
>-|TRBV5-1|TRBJ1-2|few|15
CASSAGDIRNYGYTF
TGCGCCAGCAGCGCAGGGGACATCCGTAACTATGGCTACACCTTC
>-|TRBV18|TRBJ1-2|few|13
CASSPSRVYGYTF
TGTGCCAGCTCACCATCAAGGGTATATGGCTACACCTTC
>TRBD1|TRBV18|TRBJ1-5|-|13
CASSRDSDQPQHF
TGTGCCAGCTCACGGGACAGCGATCAGCCCCAGCATTTT
>-|TRBV7-3|TRBJ1-1|few|12
CASSGANTEAFF
TGTGCCAGCAGCGGGGCAAACACTGAAGCTTTCTTT
>-|TRBV6-1|TRBJ1-1|-|13
CASNQASNTEAFF
TGTGCCAGCAACCAGGCCTCGAACACTGAAGCTTTCTTT
>-|TRBV11-2|TRBJ1-4|-|13
CASSLYQEEKLFF
TGTGCCAGCAGCTTATACCAAGAGGAAAAACTGTTTTTT
>-|TRBV2|TRBJ1-1|hyperexpanded|14
CASSEISRGTEAFF
TGTGCCAGCAGTGAAATTTCTCGGGGAACTGAAGCTTTCTTT
>TRBD1|TRBV5-1|TRBJ2-1|-|14
CASSSGQGINEQFF
TGCGCCAGCAGCTCGGGACAGGGGATTAATGAGCAGTTCTTC
>-|TRBV6-5|TRBJ2-4|-|16
CASSYRQTLAKNIQYF
TGTGCCAGCAGTTACCGACAGACCCTAGCCAAAAACATTCAGTACTTC
>TRBD1|TRBV18|TRBJ2-7|-|13
CASSPPDRDEQYF
TGTGCCAGCTCACCCCCTGACAGGGACGAGCAGTACTTC
>-|TRBV7-3|TRBJ2-1|-|13
CASSPYINNEQFF
TGTGCCAGCAGCCCGTATATCAACAATGAGCAGTTCTTC
>-|TRBV19|TRBJ1-1|few|15
CASSIFDSSNTEAFF
TGTGCCAGTAGTATATTCGACAGTTCGAACACTGAAGCTTTCTTT
>-|TRBV11-2|TRBJ1-2|-|13
CASSLDRTRGYTF
TGTGCCAGCAGCTTAGACCGGACGAGGGGCTACACCTTC
>TRBD2|TRBV29-1|TRBJ2-1|-|16
CSVSGASGLPRNEQFF
TGCAGCGTTTCCGGGGCTAGCGGGCTACCGCGGAATGAGCAGTTCTTC
>-|TRBV12-1|TRBJ2-3|-|17
CASSSNGTSGDTDTQYF
TGTGCCAGCAGCTCCAACGGGACTAGCGGGGACACAGATACGCAGTATTTT
>-|TRBV18|TRBJ2-7|-|14
CASSPGSRVREQYF
TGTGCCAGCTCGCCCGGGTCCAGGGTGCGGGAGCAGTACTTC
>-|TRBV28|TRBJ1-2|few|13
CASTLMGIGGYTF
TGTGCCAGCACCCTCATGGGAATAGGGGGCTACACCTTC
>-|TRBV7-2|TRBJ2-7|medium-sized|14
CASSLGSITYEQYF
TGTGCCAGCAGCTTAGGGTCCATTACCTACGAGCAGTACTTC
>-|TRBV2|TRBJ1-1|-|13
CASSGSMGTEAFF
TGTGCCAGCAGTGGGTCGATGGGCACTGAAGCTTTCTTT
>-|TRBV5-4|TRBJ2-2|-|14
CASSLGVKTGELFF
TGTGCCAGCAGCCTAGGGGTGAAAACCGGGGAGCTGTTTTTT
>-|TRBV7-3|TRBJ2-3|-|14
CASSRYLESDTQYF
TGTGCCAGCAGCCGATATTTGGAGTCAGATACGCAGTATTTT
>-|TRBV13|TRBJ1-4|-|14
CASSFRAINEKLFF
TGTGCCAGCAGCTTTCGGGCGATCAATGAAAAACTGTTTTTT
>-|TRBV6-1|TRBJ1-3|-|17
CASSGGPGGFSGNTIYF
TGTGCCAGCAGTGGAGGCCCTGGGGGGTTCTCTGGAAACACCATATATTTT
>TRBD2|TRBV28|TRBJ2-5|-|15
CASSSSKAGPGAQYF
TGTGCCAGCAGTTCCTCAAAAGCGGGGCCCGGGGCCCAGTACTTC
>TRBD1|TRBV5-5|TRBJ2-2|-|13
CASSLQGSRELFF
TGTGCCAGCAGCTTACAGGGGTCCAGGGAGCTGTTTTTT
>-|TRBV7-3|TRBJ2-3|-|14
CASSLTRDTDTQYF
TGTGCCAGCAGCTTAACGAGGGACACAGATACGCAGTATTTT
>-|TRBV27|TRBJ2-7|once|17
CASSLSRPSRARTEQYF
TGTGCCAGCAGTTTATCCCGACCTTCGAGGGCACGGACAGAGCAGTACTTC
>-|TRBV28|TRBJ1-6|few|13
CASSFNINSPLHF
TGTGCCAGCAGTTTCAACATAAATTCACCCCTCCACTTT
>-|TRBV28|TRBJ2-7|-|14
CASRNREPFYEQYF
TGTGCCAGCAGGAACAGGGAACCATTCTACGAGCAGTACTTC
>-|TRBV21-1|TRBJ1-5|-|13
CASTEGPGQPQHF
TGTGCCAGCACCGAAGGGCCTGGACAGCCCCAGCATTTT
>-|TRBV11-2|TRBJ2-1|-|12
CASSPTGTVQFF
TGTGCCAGCAGCCCCACCGGGACTGTGCAGTTCTTC
>TRBD1|TRBV19|TRBJ1-1|medium-sized|18
CASSIGAAGGRMNTEAFF
TGTGCCAGTAGTATTGGAGCCGCAGGGGGGAGGATGAACACTGAAGCTTTCTTT
>-|TRBV28|TRBJ2-5|once|12
CASSAQRKTQYF
TGTGCCAGCAGTGCCCAACGGAAGACCCAGTACTTC
>TRBD1|TRBV2|TRBJ1-6|-|16
CASTPRQGASRSPLHF
TGTGCCAGCACCCCGAGACAGGGGGCTTCGAGGTCACCCCTCCACTTT